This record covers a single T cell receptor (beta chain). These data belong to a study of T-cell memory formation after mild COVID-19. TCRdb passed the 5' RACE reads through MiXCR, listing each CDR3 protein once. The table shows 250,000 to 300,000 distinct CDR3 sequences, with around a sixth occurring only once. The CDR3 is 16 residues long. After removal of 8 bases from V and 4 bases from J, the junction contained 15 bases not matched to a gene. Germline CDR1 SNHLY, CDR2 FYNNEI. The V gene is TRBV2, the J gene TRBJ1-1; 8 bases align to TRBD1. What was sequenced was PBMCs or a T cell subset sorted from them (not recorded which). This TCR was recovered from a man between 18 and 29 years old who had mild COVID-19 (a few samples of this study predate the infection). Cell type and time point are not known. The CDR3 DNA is TGTGCCAGCGACGACCACCCTAGACAGGGGTGCACTGAAGCTTTCTTT. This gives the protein CASDDHPRQGCTEAFF.